These 24 T cell receptor beta chains came from one sample sequenced in a study of blood T cell repertoires in COVID-19 (dated by TCRdb to 2018 to 2021). Library preparation was by the immunoSEQ multiplex PCR assay. TCRdb re-hosts the immuneACCESS table, in-frame sequences only. Its copies lack some clones; in the studies checked, an unresolved V gene accounts for under half of them, and the cause for the rest is not known. Here the sample has 80,000 to 95,000 clones; over 70% occur a single time. The top ten clonotypes cover 20% to 25% of the sample. The sequenced sample was peripheral blood. The receptors were gathered from a man aged 80 or over with active or convalescent COVID-19.

The J gene is TRBJ2-7, the V gene TRBV15; 10 positions match TRBD1. V lost 3 bases to trimming and J lost 6 bases; unmatched junction nucleotides: 20. The CDR3 is made up of 19 amino acids. Germline V gene lookup returns CDR1 LNHNV and CDR2 YYDKDF (reference sequence). The DNA of the CDR3 is TGTGCCACCAGCAGCCAAGTAGGGACAGGGGTTTTCTCAGGGGGCGAGCAGTACTTC. Protein: CATSSQVGTGVFSGGEQYF.

The chain has TRBV5-1 and TRBJ1-2, with 9 bases identical to TRBD1. CDR3 size: 15 residues. V lost 4 bases and J lost 0; bases outside the gene matches: 4. CDR1 and CDR2 from the germline V gene are SGHRS and YFSETQ. CDR3 sequence: CASSLQGAPNYGYTF. Here the CDR3 DNA reads TGCGCCAGCAGCCTACAGGGGGCCCCTAACTATGGCTACACCTTC.

The chain is built from TRBV10-2 and TRBJ1-1, with a weak D call TRBD1 (5 bases). The germline V gene has CDR1 WSHSY and CDR2 SAAADI. There are 16 residues in the CDR3. V lost 5 bases to trimming and J lost 4 bases, with 20 bases between them. The CDR3 loop is CASSLGVWFSSTEAFF. The CDR3, as DNA: TGCGCCAGCAGTTTAGGGGTTTGGTTTTCGAGCACTGAAGCTTTCTTT.

This rearrangement joins TRBV27 to TRBJ2-7, with D maybe TRBD2 (6 bases). V dropped 6 bases and J dropped 4 bases, with 22 bases sitting between them. This CDR3 has 16 residues. Germline V gene data show CDR1 as MNHEY and CDR2 as SMNVEV (reference sequence). CDR3 sequence reads: CASSPGALVAGYEQYF. The CDR3 coding sequence is TGTGCCAGCAGCCCCGGGGCGTTAGTTGCGGGGTACGAGCAGTACTTC.

V is TRBV12-3 or TRBV12-4 and J is TRBJ1-1; TRBD1 might be the D (5 bases). The CDR3 covers 13 residues. V was trimmed by 6 bases and J by 4 bases, leaving 12 bases between them. CDR3 protein: CASSLIGGTEAFF. CDR3 sequence (DNA): TGTGCCAGCAGCCTCATCGGGGGCACTGAAGCTTTCTTT.

The J gene is TRBJ2-3, the V gene TRBV6-4, with TRBD1 matching over 7 bases. This CDR3 region has 12 residues. Germline V gene data show CDR1 as MRHNA and CDR2 as SNTAGT. Trimming cost V 6 bases and J 5 bases; bases outside gene matches: 2. The CDR3: CASSPGGDTQYF. CDR3 bases: TGTGCCAGCAGCCCAGGGGGAGATACGCAGTATTTT.

V is TRBV5-1 and J is TRBJ2-7; D might be TRBD1 (5 bases). Germline values: CDR1 SGHRS, CDR2 YFSETQ. V was shortened by 5 bases and J by 6 bases, with 18 bases between the two germline ends. This CDR3 is built from 14 residues. The CDR3 region has the DNA TGCGCCAGCAGTATCGACGTGGGGCGAGGCGAGCAGTACTTC. Protein product: CASSIDVGRGEQYF.

The rearrangement joins TRBV18 to TRBJ1-4, with 9 positions matching TRBD1. Germline V CDR1 and CDR2: KGHSH, LQKENI. The V gene end was trimmed by 3 bases and the J gene end by 6 bases; junction bases not matched to a gene: 5. This CDR3 region has 15 residues. The CDR3 loop reads CASSPGQGEDEKLFF. The CDR3 nucleotides read TGTGCCAGCTCACCGGGACAGGGAGAGGATGAAAAACTGTTTTTT.

This clone appeared a single time. This rearrangement joins TRBV11-1 to TRBJ2-4, with TRBD1 matching over 9 bases. Germline V gene sequence: CDR1 SGHAT, CDR2 FQDESV (reference sequence). V lost 5 bases, J lost 6 bases, and 5 bases stayed unmatched. The CDR3 totals 14 residues. Written as DNA, the CDR3 is TGTGCCAGCAGCCAACCGGACAGGGGAAACATTCAGTACTTC. This encodes CASSQPDRGNIQYF.

This clone showed up just once. The chain is built from TRBV11-2 and TRBJ2-5; tentatively, D is TRBD1 (5 bases). The V and J ends lost 5 bases and 3 bases respectively, with 13 bases between them. CDR1 and CDR2 (germline): SGHAT, FQNNGV. CDR3 size: 14 residues. CDR3 sequence (DNA): TGTGCCAGCAGCCTGACAGCCTCCAAAGAGACCCAGTACTTC. Its translation: CASSLTASKETQYF.

As to this clone: The junction does not match germline at one end; this may be a read error. This chain joins TRBV5-1 and TRBJ2-3; 7 bases agree with TRBD2. Germline lookup yields CDR1 SGHRS and CDR2 YFSETQ. The length of the CDR3 is 14 residues. The CDR3 sequence is CASRGGGSTDTQYF. In nucleotides, the CDR3 is TGCGCCAGCAGGGGCGGGGGAAGCACGGATACGCAGTATTTT.

The V and J genes are TRBV6-5 and TRBJ1-2, with D unclear. The CDR3 covers 14 residues. V was pared by 2 bases and J by 3 bases, with 10 bases between. Germline V gene data show CDR1 as MNHEY and CDR2 as SVGAGI. For the CDR3, the DNA is TGTGCCAGCAGTTACCGGCAGGAGGACTATGGCTACACCTTC. This codes for CASSYRQEDYGYTF.

The chain uses TRBV11-2 and TRBJ1-1; D possibly corresponds to TRBD1 (5 bases). CDR3 length: 13 amino acids. Germline CDR1 and CDR2: SGHAT and FQNNGV. With 1 base removed from V and 3 bases from J, the gap between germline ends came to 6 bases. Written as DNA, the CDR3 is TGTGCCAGCAGCTTAGCGGGGGACACTGAAGCTTTCTTT. Amino acids: CASSLAGDTEAFF.

This clone was seen only a few times. The chain combines TRBV5-1 with TRBJ1-2; 8 bases align to TRBD1. Losses at the gene ends were 4 bases for V and 6 bases for J; bases not matched to a gene: 8. The CDR3 is 14 residues long. From germline, CDR1 is SGHRS and CDR2 YFSETQ. DNA for the CDR3: TGCGCCAGCAGCCTCCGGACAGGGCGCCATGGCTACACCTTC. Translation gives CASSLRTGRHGYTF.

This chain uses TRBV29-1 with TRBJ1-2; TRBD1 agrees at 11 bases. Germline V gene sequence: CDR1 SQVTM, CDR2 ANQGSEA. This CDR3 has 14 amino acids. J was trimmed by 7 bases and V by 1 base; bases with no gene match: 5. The CDR3 DNA is TGCAGCGTTGAAGGAGGACAGGGGGCGTCTGGCTACACCTTC. Amino acids: CSVEGGQGASGYTF.

This clone was found a few times. The chain carries TRBV7-8 and TRBJ1-5; no definite D call. Per the germline V gene, CDR1 is SGHVS and CDR2 is FQNEAQ. V gave up 2 bases and J gave up 9 bases, with 20 bases separating them. The length of the CDR3 is 16 residues. The CDR3 spells CASSLIGGRAEGPQHF. The CDR3, as DNA: TGTGCCAGCAGCTTAATTGGCGGGAGGGCGGAGGGGCCCCAGCATTTT.

This sequence joins TRBV10-1 and TRBJ2-1; maybe TRBD2 (6 bases). The CDR3 is made up of 15 amino acids. CDR1 is WNHNN and CDR2 is SYGVQD in the germline V gene (reference sequence). V was trimmed by 6 bases and J by 4 bases, leaving 16 bases between them. The CDR3 coding sequence is TGCGCCAGCAGCGAAATTAGCGGACCGTACAATGAGCAGTTCTTC. It specifies CASSEISGPYNEQFF.

There are a few counts of this clone. The chain employs TRBV7-2 and TRBJ1-5; TRBD1 is a possible D gene (5 bases). From germline, CDR1 is SGHTA and CDR2 FQGNSA. The CDR3 extends over 16 amino acids. The V end was cut by 1 base, the J end by 3 bases, with 13 bases between. CDR3 in DNA: TGTGCCAGCAGCTTAGAACCAGGGAAGAACAATCAGCCCCAGCATTTT. This codes for CASSLEPGKNNQPQHF.

The chain joins TRBV7-9 to TRBJ1-1; no clear D gene. Per the germline V gene, CDR1 is SEHNR and CDR2 is FQNEAQ (reference sequence). Trimming took 2 bases from V and 4 from J, leaving 17 bases between them. CDR3 length equals 16 residues. The CDR3 loop reads CASSLSVAGMGTEAFF. The CDR3, as DNA: TGTGCCAGCAGCTTATCGGTCGCGGGGATGGGCACTGAAGCTTTCTTT.

The rearrangement links TRBV5-1 to TRBJ1-6; 8 positions match TRBD1. The CDR3 is made up of 15 amino acids. Losses at the gene ends were 5 bases for V and 5 bases for J; bases not matched to a gene: 6. Germline assignment: CDR1 SGHRS and CDR2 YFSETQ. The CDR3 nucleotides are TGCGCCAGCAGAACCCGGACAGGGAATAATTCACCCCTCCACTTT. Translating gives CASRTRTGNNSPLHF.

The chain couples TRBV10-1 to TRBJ2-2; TRBD1 agrees at 8 bases. V gave up 2 bases and J gave up 0 bases; unmatched junction bases: 14. Germline CDR1 and CDR2: WNHNN and SYGVQD (reference sequence). The CDR3 is 20 residues long. The CDR3 nucleotides read TGCGCCAGCAGTGAGGGACAGGGCGATTCGTTACCTTCGAACACCGGGGAGCTGTTTTTT. It encodes CASSEGQGDSLPSNTGELFF.

This chain links TRBV20-1 with TRBJ2-7; 7 nucleotides agree with TRBD1. The germline V gene has CDR1 DFQATT and CDR2 SNEGSKA (reference sequence). Unmatched junction bases numbered 4, after V lost 6 bases and J lost 5 bases. The CDR3 loop spans 11 amino acids. CDR3: CSAGDRDEQYF. The CDR3 coding sequence is TGCAGTGCCGGTGACAGGGACGAGCAGTACTTC.

A few counts support this clone. Here the CDR3 reads CANTGQGGTEAFF. CDR3 nucleotides: TGTGCCAACACGGGACAGGGAGGCACTGAAGCTTTCTTT. The V call is TRBV2, the J call TRBJ1-1, with 9 bases lining up with TRBD1. Germline V gives CDR1 SNHLY, CDR2 FYNNEI. The V gene end was trimmed by 10 bases and the J gene end by 4 bases; junction bases not matched to a gene: 7. This CDR3 spans 13 amino acids.

This chain connects TRBV5-1 to TRBJ2-1, with D possibly being TRBD2 (6 bases). V was cut by 5 bases and J by 5 bases, with 23 bases left in between. Germline V gene data show CDR1 as SGHRS and CDR2 as YFSETQ. The CDR3 covers 17 residues. The CDR3 loop reads CASSPDGSPIENNEQFF. The CDR3 DNA sequence: TGCGCCAGCAGTCCGGACGGGAGCCCTATAGAAAACAATGAGCAGTTCTTC. The complete variable domain, with remaining parts taken from reference TRBV5-1 and TRBJ2-1, reads KAGVTQTPRYLIKTRGQQVTLSCSPISGHRSVSWYQQTPGQGLQFLFEYFSETQRNKGNFPGRFSGRQFSNSRSEMNVSTLELGDSALYLCASSPDGSPIENNEQFFGPGTRLTVL.